This paragraph covers one T cell receptor (beta chain) sequence. These data are taken from a study of blood T cell repertoires in COVID-19. Germline V lookup: CDR1 LGHDT, CDR2 YNNKEL (reference sequence). This CDR3 comprises 14 residues. Trimming removed 5 bases from V and 1 base from J; junction bases left unmatched: 2. In the original workflow: Researchers report that nucleated cell counts were estimated from reference gene primer amplification. TCRdb's table, derived via immunoSEQ multiplex PCR, lists solely in-frame clones and lacks some. V, J and clone size derive from that table, while D and trimming were established from the DNA sequence. Of around 30,000 clones in the sample, roughly 80% were seen once.

The specimen sequenced was peripheral blood. The chain carries TRBV3-1 (or the pseudogene TRBV3-2) and TRBJ1-5; the match to TRBD1 covers 7 bases. This sequence originates from a woman in her 70s with active or convalescent COVID-19. In DNA, the CDR3 is TGTGCCAGCAGCGAACAGGGGAGCAATCAGCCCCAGCATTTT. This gives the protein CASSEQGSNQPQHF.